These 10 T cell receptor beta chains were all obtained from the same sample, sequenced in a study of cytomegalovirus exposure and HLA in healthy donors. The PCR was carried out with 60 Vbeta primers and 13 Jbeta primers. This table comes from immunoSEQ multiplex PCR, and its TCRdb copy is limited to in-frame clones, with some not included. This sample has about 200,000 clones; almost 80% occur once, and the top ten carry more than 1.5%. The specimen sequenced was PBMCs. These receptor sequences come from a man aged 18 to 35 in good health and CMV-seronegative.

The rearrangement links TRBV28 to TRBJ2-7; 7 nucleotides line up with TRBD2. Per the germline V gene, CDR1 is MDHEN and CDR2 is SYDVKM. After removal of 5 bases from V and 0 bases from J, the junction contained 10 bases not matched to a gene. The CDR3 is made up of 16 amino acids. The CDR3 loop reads CASSAPQRGHSYEQYF. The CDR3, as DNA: TGTGCCAGCAGTGCTCCTCAGCGGGGCCACTCCTACGAGCAGTACTTC.

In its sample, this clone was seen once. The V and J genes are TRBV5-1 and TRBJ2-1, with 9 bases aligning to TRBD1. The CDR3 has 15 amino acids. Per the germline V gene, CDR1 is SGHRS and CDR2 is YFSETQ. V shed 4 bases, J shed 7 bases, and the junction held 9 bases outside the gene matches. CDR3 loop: CASSMTGGNDNEQFF. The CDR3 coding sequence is TGCGCCAGCAGCATGACAGGGGGGAACGATAATGAGCAGTTCTTC.

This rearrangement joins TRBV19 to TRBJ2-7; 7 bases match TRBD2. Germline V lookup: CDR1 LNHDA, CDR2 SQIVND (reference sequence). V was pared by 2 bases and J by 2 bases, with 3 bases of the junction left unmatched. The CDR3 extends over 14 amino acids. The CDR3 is CASSIRGEPYEQYF. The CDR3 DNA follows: TGTGCCAGTAGTATACGGGGGGAACCCTACGAGCAGTACTTC.

The CDR3 here is CASGPGQGAYGYTF. The CDR3 DNA is TGTGCCAGTGGGCCGGGACAGGGTGCCTATGGCTACACCTTC. The rearrangement links TRBV19 to TRBJ1-2; 9 bases match TRBD1. This CDR3 has 14 amino acids. J gave up 4 bases and V 8 bases, and 8 bases lay outside the gene matches. CDR1 is LNHDA and CDR2 is SQIVND in the germline V gene (reference sequence).

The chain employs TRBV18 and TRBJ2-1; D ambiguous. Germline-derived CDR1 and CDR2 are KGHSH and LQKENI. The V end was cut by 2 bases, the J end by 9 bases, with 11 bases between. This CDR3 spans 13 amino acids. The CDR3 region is CASSPRRSGEQFF. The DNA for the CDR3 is TGTGCCAGCTCACCAAGGCGGTCCGGTGAGCAGTTCTTC.

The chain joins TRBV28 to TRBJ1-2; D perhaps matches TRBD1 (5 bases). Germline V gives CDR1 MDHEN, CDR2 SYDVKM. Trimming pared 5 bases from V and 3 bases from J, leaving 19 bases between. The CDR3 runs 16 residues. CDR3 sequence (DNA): TGTGCCAGCAGTACCCAGACAGCCCGGGCCTACTATGGCTACACCTTC. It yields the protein CASSTQTARAYYGYTF.

DNA of the CDR3: TGTGCCAGCAGCGTAGGTCCTGTCACAGATACGCAGTATTTT. This codes for CASSVGPVTDTQYF. The chain employs TRBV9 and TRBJ2-3; D remains unclear. The CDR3 extends over 14 amino acids. Germline V gene sequence: CDR1 SGDLS, CDR2 YYNGEE. V lost 0 bases, J lost 2 bases, and 7 bases lay in between.

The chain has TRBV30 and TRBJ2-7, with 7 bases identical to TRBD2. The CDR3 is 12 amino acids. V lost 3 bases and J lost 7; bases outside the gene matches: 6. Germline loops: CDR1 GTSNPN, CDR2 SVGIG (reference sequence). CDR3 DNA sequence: TGTGCCTGGAGCCTAGCGGTCCAGGAGCAGTACTTC. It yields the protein CAWSLAVQEQYF.

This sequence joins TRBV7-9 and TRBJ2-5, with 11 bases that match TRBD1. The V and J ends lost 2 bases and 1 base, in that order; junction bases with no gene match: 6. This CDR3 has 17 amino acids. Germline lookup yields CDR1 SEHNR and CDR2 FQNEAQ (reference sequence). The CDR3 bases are TGTGCCAGCAGCTTACCCCGGACAGGGGGCTCCCAAGAGACCCAGTACTTC. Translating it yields CASSLPRTGGSQETQYF. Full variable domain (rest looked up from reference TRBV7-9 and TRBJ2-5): DTGVSQNPRHKITKRGQNVTFRCDPISEHNRLYWYRQTLGQGPEFLTYFQNEAQLEKSRLLSDRFSAERPKGSFSTLEIQRTEQGDSAMYLCASSLPRTGGSQETQYFGPGTRLLVL.

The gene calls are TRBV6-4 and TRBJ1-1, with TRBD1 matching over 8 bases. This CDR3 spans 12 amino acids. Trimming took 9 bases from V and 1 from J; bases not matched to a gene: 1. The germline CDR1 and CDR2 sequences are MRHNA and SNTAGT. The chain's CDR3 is CARTGENTEAFF. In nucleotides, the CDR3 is TGTGCCAGGACAGGGGAGAACACTGAAGCTTTCTTT.